This T cell receptor (beta chain) was observed in a study of T cell responses to AZD1222 COVID-19 vaccine. General study points: Of spike-specific TCRs, nearly half reportedly target regions left unmutated in variants. Donors skewed white British and female; clonal diversity was possibly underestimated.

For this clone: Its target is unknown.

TCRdb's copy holds only in-frame clones and misses some; the assay was immunoSEQ multiplex PCR. The data hold about 100,000 clones, with about 83% observed a single time. Sample: peripheral blood, taken on day 0 of AZD1222 vaccination. This receptor was identified in an adult in good health.

The CDR3 reads CASSYGKATAGELFF. Here the CDR3 DNA reads TGTGCCAGCAGTTACGGCAAGGCGACCGCCGGGGAGCTGTTTTTT. The chain couples TRBV6-2 or TRBV6-3 to TRBJ2-2; no reliable D call. Germline V gene data show CDR1 as MNHEY and CDR2 as SVGEGT. Trimming left V 2 bases short and J 6 bases short, with 13 bases between. CDR3 length equals 15 residues.